Listed here are 27 T cell receptor beta chains from one sample, sequenced in a study of cytomegalovirus exposure and HLA in healthy donors. Some clones are missing from TCRdb's copy, which holds only in-frame ones; the method was immunoSEQ multiplex PCR. The data show approximately 160,000 clones, around four fifths seen once. Sequencing used PBMCs. The origin of the receptors is a man aged 25-45 years in good health and CMV-seropositive.

On this clone itself: Within the sample, other DNA sequences also encode this same CDR3. This chain joins TRBV7-2 and TRBJ1-2; D perhaps matches TRBD1 (5 bases). CDR1 SGHTA and CDR2 FQGNSA come from the germline V gene. Trimming left V 3 bases short and J 4 bases short, with 6 bases between. This CDR3 is built from 12 residues. CDR3 bases: TGTGCCAGCAGCTTTGACAGCTATGGCTACACCTTC. Its protein product is CASSFDSYGYTF. Looking up the rest from reference TRBV7-2 and TRBJ1-2 gives the full variable domain: GAGVSQSPSNKVTEKGKDVELRCDPISGHTALYWYRQSLGQGLEFLIYFQGNSAPDKSGLPSDRFSAERTGGSVSTLTIQRTQQEDSAVYLCASSFDSYGYTFGSGTRLTVV.

The rearrangement joins TRBV4-1 to TRBJ2-1; 8 nucleotides line up with TRBD2. The CDR3 runs to 16 residues. With V trimmed by 1 base and J by 10 bases, 12 bases remained unmatched. Per the germline V gene, CDR1 is MGHRA and CDR2 is YSYEKL. In DNA form, the CDR3 reads TGCGCCAGCAGCCAAGGTCGGAGACTAGCGTCTGGCGAGCAGTTCTTC. As protein: CASSQGRRLASGEQFF.

The chain recombines TRBV5-6 with TRBJ2-1; weak D call: TRBD1 (5 bases). The CDR3 sequence is 16 residues long. Trimming removed 4 bases from V and 0 bases from J, with 14 bases in between. Per germline, CDR1 SGHDT and CDR2 YYEEEE. CDR3 sequence (DNA): TGTGCCAGCAGCGCTGACAGATTCAGCTCCTACAATGAGCAGTTCTTC. It specifies CASSADRFSSYNEQFF.

The V gene is TRBV7-3, the J gene TRBJ2-3, with TRBD2 identical over 8 bases. The CDR3 spans 15 residues. CDR1 is SGHTA, CDR2 FQGTGA, per germline. V lost 2 bases, J lost 4 bases, and 5 bases stayed unmatched. The CDR3 DNA is TGTGCCAGCAGCTTAGCGGGGGGTTTCGCAGATACGCAGTATTTT. Its translation is CASSLAGGFADTQYF. The whole variable domain, remainder taken from reference TRBV7-3 and TRBJ2-3, is GAGVSQTPSNKVTEKGKYVELRCDPISGHTALYWYRQSLGQGPEFLIYFQGTGAADDSGLPNDRFFAVRPEGSVSTLKIQRTERGDSAVYLCASSLAGGFADTQYFGPGTRLTVL.

In DNA form, the CDR3 reads TGTGCCAGCACACATTTTCTGGAGGGGACCGGGGAGCTGTTTTTT. Its protein is CASTHFLEGTGELFF. This rearrangement joins TRBV28 to TRBJ2-2; TRBD2 is a possible D gene (6 bases). From germline, CDR1 is MDHEN and CDR2 SYDVKM. The CDR3 contains 15 residues. The V end was cut by 7 bases, the J end by 5 bases, with 17 bases between.

The J gene is TRBJ2-1, the V gene TRBV4-1, with TRBD1 matching 11 bases. V dropped 5 bases and J dropped 7; count of bases not matched to a gene: 13. Germline lookup yields CDR1 MGHRA and CDR2 YSYEKL. The CDR3 runs 17 residues. DNA of the CDR3: TGCGCCAGCAGCTCAGGAGGACAGGGGGCTTTTGAGAATGAGCAGTTCTTC. Amino acid sequence: CASSSGGQGAFENEQFF.

The chain has TRBV7-9 and TRBJ2-7; possibly TRBD2 for D (7 bases). This CDR3 is 14 amino acids long. Trimming left V 5 bases short and J 7 bases short, with 18 bases between. Looked up from germline, CDR1 is SEHNR and CDR2 is FQNEAQ (reference sequence). As DNA, the CDR3 is TGTGCCAGCAGCCCTGGGGGGGGGCCCTGGGAGCAGTACTTC. Residues: CASSPGGGPWEQYF.

This clone was seen only once. The J gene is TRBJ2-5, the V gene TRBV7-9; TRBD1 matches at 8 bases. CDR3 length equals 15 residues. V shed 4 bases and J 2 bases; nucleotides not matched to a gene: 6. The germline V gene has CDR1 SEHNR and CDR2 FQNEAQ (reference sequence). This chain's CDR3 is CASSWGTGLQETQYF. The CDR3 region has the DNA TGTGCCAGCAGCTGGGGGACAGGTCTACAAGAGACCCAGTACTTC.

The V and J genes are TRBV7-3 and TRBJ2-1; the D gene is possibly TRBD1 (6 bases). The CDR3 sequence is 15 residues long. Germline V gives CDR1 SGHTA, CDR2 FQGTGA. V shed 2 bases and J shed 9 bases, with 17 bases lying between them. CDR3 sequence reads: CASSLQGTPIGEQFF. CDR3 DNA sequence: TGTGCCAGCAGCTTACAGGGGACCCCCATTGGTGAGCAGTTCTTC.

V and J are TRBV7-2 and TRBJ1-6; a weak D match, TRBD1 (6 bases). CDR1 is SGHTA and CDR2 is FQGNSA in the germline V gene. The CDR3 sequence is 18 residues long. Trimming took off 5 bases at V and 7 bases at J, with 24 bases between the two ends. CDR3 nucleotide sequence: TGTGCCAGCAGCCGGGCCGGAGCAGGACAGAGGAGGAATTCACCCCTCCACTTT. The encoded protein is CASSRAGAGQRRNSPLHF.

By sample fraction, this clone is medium-sized. This sequence joins TRBV10-3 and TRBJ2-7; the match to TRBD1 covers 9 bases. CDR1 and CDR2 from the germline V gene are ENHRY and SYGVKD. This CDR3 comprises 13 residues. The trim removed 11 bases at V and 5 bases at J, leaving 10 bases unmatched. CDR3 sequence: CALRTGEGNEQYF. In DNA form, the CDR3 reads TGTGCCCTCCGGACAGGGGAGGGGAACGAGCAGTACTTC.

The chain recombines TRBV5-1 with TRBJ1-1; 7 nucleotides line up with TRBD1. The junction had 5 bases not matched to a gene; V was cut back by 2 bases and J by 1 base. Germline V gene data show CDR1 as SGHRS and CDR2 as YFSETQ. The CDR3 spans 15 residues. The CDR3 sequence is CASSLTGTENTEAFF. The CDR3 nucleotides are TGCGCCAGCAGCTTAACCGGGACAGAGAACACTGAAGCTTTCTTT. Full variable domain (missing parts from reference TRBV5-1 and TRBJ1-1): KAGVTQTPRYLIKTRGQQVTLSCSPISGHRSVSWYQQTPGQGLQFLFEYFSETQRNKGNFPGRFSGRQFSNSRSEMNVSTLELGDSALYLCASSLTGTENTEAFFGQGTRLTVV.

This sequence joins TRBV30 and TRBJ1-1; no reliable D call. Looked up from germline, CDR1 is GTSNPN and CDR2 is SVGIG (reference sequence). This CDR3 spans 11 amino acids. V was trimmed by 1 base and J by 3 bases, leaving 3 bases between them. The CDR3 protein is CAWSADTEAFF. In nucleotides, the CDR3 is TGTGCCTGGAGTGCGGACACTGAAGCTTTCTTT.

DNA for the CDR3: TGTGCCAGCTCACCACCTGGGCCGGGGGACGGCTACACCTTC. Translation gives CASSPPGPGDGYTF. The chain combines TRBV18 with TRBJ1-2; possibly TRBD1 for D (5 bases). The V end lost 0 bases, the J end lost 8 bases, and 13 bases lay between the germline ends. The CDR3 is 14 amino acids. CDR1 KGHSH and CDR2 LQKENI come from the germline V gene.

The rearrangement joins TRBV5-1 to TRBJ1-3; D call uncertain. V lost 3 bases to trimming and J lost 0 bases, with 10 bases between them. The CDR3 has 15 residues. Germline V lookup: CDR1 SGHRS, CDR2 YFSETQ. The CDR3 DNA reads as TGCGCCAGCAGCTCGGACTTAAGCTCTGGAAACACCATATATTTT. Protein sequence: CASSSDLSSGNTIYF.

This sequence joins TRBV15 and TRBJ2-1; 8 bases line up with TRBD2. Per germline, CDR1 LNHNV and CDR2 YYDKDF (reference sequence). With V trimmed by 3 bases and J by 6 bases, 1 base remained unmatched. The CDR3 runs 13 residues. The CDR3 is CATSSGGGNEQFF. Written as DNA, the CDR3 is TGTGCCACCAGCAGCGGGGGGGGCAATGAGCAGTTCTTC.

This chain joins TRBV19 and TRBJ2-3; TRBD2 matches at 15 bases. The CDR3 consists of 14 residues. V was clipped by 1 base and J by 13 bases; unmatched bases: 3. Per germline, CDR1 LNHDA and CDR2 SQIVND (reference sequence). CDR3 sequence reads: CASSIGTSGGGKYF. The CDR3 nucleotides are TGTGCCAGTAGTATAGGGACTAGCGGGGGGGGGAAGTATTTT.

V usage is TRBV7-6 and J usage is TRBJ2-7, with 10 positions matching TRBD1. CDR3 length: 19 residues. The V segment lost 1 base and the J segment 2 bases; nucleotides outside the gene matches: 14. Germline-derived CDR1 and CDR2 are SGHVS and FNYEAQ. The CDR3 reads CASSLEPLKAGTGAYEQYF. CDR3 sequence (DNA): TGTGCCAGCAGCTTAGAGCCCTTAAAAGCCGGGACAGGGGCCTACGAGCAGTACTTC.

The V gene is TRBV7-2, the J gene TRBJ2-1; tentative D call: TRBD1 (6 bases). Trimming left V 1 base short and J 1 base short, with 8 bases between. The germline CDR1 and CDR2 sequences are SGHTA and FQGNSA. This CDR3 contains 15 residues. In DNA, the CDR3 is TGTGCCAGCAGCTTAGATCAGGGGTCCTACAATGAGCAGTTCTTC. This translates into CASSLDQGSYNEQFF. Full variable domain (outside the CDR3, taken from reference TRBV7-2 and TRBJ2-1): GAGVSQSPSNKVTEKGKDVELRCDPISGHTALYWYRQSLGQGLEFLIYFQGNSAPDKSGLPSDRFSAERTGGSVSTLTIQRTQQEDSAVYLCASSLDQGSYNEQFFGPGTRLTVL.

This clone was recorded a few times. The V gene is TRBV6-5, the J gene TRBJ2-5; 13 positions match TRBD2. CDR1 is MNHEY and CDR2 is SVGAGI in the germline V gene. CDR3 length equals 16 residues. V shed 4 bases, J shed 1 base, and the junction held 3 bases outside the gene matches. The CDR3 reads CASSSRLAGGQETQYF. The CDR3 region has the DNA TGTGCCAGCAGTTCCCGACTAGCGGGGGGCCAAGAGACCCAGTACTTC.

This clone was observed many times. The chain has TRBV11-2 and TRBJ2-6; possible D gene TRBD1, 5 bases. This CDR3 comprises 18 residues. Trimming removed 1 base from V and 2 bases from J, with 15 bases in between. Germline loops: CDR1 SGHAT, CDR2 FQNNGV. CDR3 nucleotides: TGTGCCAGCAGCTTAGGAGGTCCAGCAGGGACTGGGGCCAACGTCCTGACTTTC. As protein: CASSLGGPAGTGANVLTF.

The chain joins TRBV14 to TRBJ1-2; TRBD1 matches at 9 bases. The CDR3 has 17 amino acids. Trimming at V came to 4 bases and at J to 0 bases, leaving 9 bases not matched to a gene. Germline assignment: CDR1 SGHDN and CDR2 FVKESK. As DNA, the CDR3 is TGTGCCAGCAGCCCCCTGACAGGGGGGGGAACTAACTATGGCTACACCTTC. Protein product: CASSPLTGGGTNYGYTF. Looking up the rest from reference TRBV14 and TRBJ1-2 gives the full variable domain: EAGVTQFPSHSVIEKGQTVTLRCDPISGHDNLYWYRRVMGKEIKFLLHFVKESKQDESGMPNNRFLAERTGGTYSTLKVQPAELEDSGVYFCASSPLTGGGTNYGYTFGSGTRLTVV.

Comments on this clone: Other DNA sequences in the same sample also yield this CDR3. V and J are TRBV9 and TRBJ1-2, with 8 bases that match TRBD1. CDR1 and CDR2 from the germline V gene are SGDLS and YYNGEE. The CDR3 covers 15 residues. J gave up 4 bases and V 0 bases, and 5 bases lay outside the gene matches. The CDR3, as DNA: TGTGCCAGCAGCGTAGGCGGACAGGGCGGCTATGGCTACACCTTC. Protein sequence: CASSVGGQGGYGYTF.

The CDR3 nucleotides read TGTGCCAGCAGCGAGGACAGGGGTAGGGCTGAAGCTTTCTTT. This codes for CASSEDRGRAEAFF. The V and J genes are TRBV7-6 and TRBJ1-1, with 9 bases matching TRBD1. V lost 5 bases, J lost 6 bases, and 7 bases stayed unmatched. Germline CDR1 reads SGHVS; CDR2 reads FNYEAQ. The CDR3 spans 14 residues.

V usage is TRBV2 and J usage is TRBJ2-5; D perhaps matches TRBD2 (5 bases). Germline V gives CDR1 SNHLY, CDR2 FYNNEI. V was pared by 3 bases and J by 6 bases, with 11 bases between. CDR3 length: 13 amino acids. The CDR3 DNA follows: TGTGCCAGCAGTGACGCCTCGGGGAAGACCCAGTACTTC. Protein product: CASSDASGKTQYF.

This clone was seen only once. The CDR3 DNA follows: TGTGCCAGCAGCTCGACAGTCGGCTACACCTTC. Translated, it gives CASSSTVGYTF. The gene calls are TRBV7-2 and TRBJ1-2; TRBD1 is a possible D gene (5 bases). The V end lost 4 bases, the J end lost 8 bases, and 8 bases lay between the germline ends. This CDR3 contains 11 residues. Per the germline V gene, CDR1 is SGHTA and CDR2 is FQGNSA.

This chain links TRBV5-1 with TRBJ1-3, with D hard to call. The CDR3 spans 11 residues. With 6 bases removed from V and 8 bases from J, the gap between germline ends came to 9 bases. Germline V lookup: CDR1 SGHRS, CDR2 YFSETQ. CDR3: CASNGEDTIYF. The CDR3 bases are TGCGCCAGCAACGGGGAAGACACCATATATTTT.